Each of the 25 T cell receptor beta chains below was sequenced from the same sample in a study of PD-1 blockade in classical Hodgkin lymphoma. Assay: immunoSEQ multiplex PCR; the TCRdb copy retains only in-frame clones and omits some. Among some 15,000 clones listed, around 90% were seen once. The time point denotes: newly diagnosed, previously untreated cHL patient sample. The CD8+ T cells came from thawed PBMCs through magnetic negative selection. Sequenced: CD8+ T cells from blood. These receptors all stem from a human donor with classical Hodgkin lymphoma.

V gene TRBV9 combines with J gene TRBJ2-1; no clear D gene. Trimming stripped 4 bases from V and 1 base from J, with 12 bases between. The CDR3 length is 15 residues. Germline V CDR1 and CDR2: SGDLS, YYNGEE. The CDR3 DNA follows: TGTGCCAGCAGCCCGCCTAAAGGGTCCTACAATGAGCAGTTCTTC. Its protein product is CASSPPKGSYNEQFF. The variable domain in full, with the rest retrieved from reference TRBV9 and TRBJ2-1, is DSGVTQTPKHLITATGQRVTLRCSPRSGDLSVYWYQQSLDQGLQFLIQYYNGEERAKGNILERFSAQQFPDLHSELNLSSLELGDSALYFCASSPPKGSYNEQFFGPGTRLTVL.

This clone has only one observation. The chain recombines TRBV6-6 with TRBJ2-5; D is perhaps TRBD2 (5 bases). The CDR3 contains 16 residues. Between the trimmed V and J ends, which lost 0 bases and 5 bases, there was a span of 16 bases. Per germline, CDR1 MNHNY and CDR2 SVGAGI (reference sequence). In DNA, the CDR3 is TGTGCCAGCAGTTACTCGCTTGGGAGCTTCGGGGAGACCCAGTACTTC. Protein: CASSYSLGSFGETQYF.

V and J are TRBV5-4 and TRBJ1-2, with 10 bases identical to TRBD1. Germline lookup yields CDR1 SGHNT and CDR2 YYREEE (reference sequence). The junction had 13 bases not matched to a gene; V was cut back by 3 bases and J by 8 bases. The length of the CDR3 is 16 residues. As DNA, the CDR3 is TGTGCCAGCAGCTCCCGGGACAGGGGTTTAACTGGAGGCTACACCTTC. It is translated as CASSSRDRGLTGGYTF.

The CDR3 protein is CASSQRQALNTEAFF. CDR3 nucleotide sequence: TGTGCCAGCAGCCAAAGACAGGCACTGAACACTGAAGCTTTCTTT. V usage is TRBV28 and J usage is TRBJ1-1; possible D gene TRBD1, 6 bases. Per the germline V gene, CDR1 is MDHEN and CDR2 is SYDVKM. V lost 6 bases to trimming and J lost 0 bases, with 14 bases between them. The CDR3 covers 15 residues.

The chain uses TRBV4-1 and TRBJ2-3, with a weak D call TRBD2 (6 bases). The CDR3 consists of 16 residues. V was clipped by 1 base and J by 4 bases, with 15 bases between them. CDR1 is MGHRA, CDR2 YSYEKL, per germline. CDR3 loop: CASSQGMLEGPDTQYF. The CDR3 nucleotides are TGCGCCAGCAGCCAAGGGATGTTGGAGGGCCCAGATACGCAGTATTTT.

The chain carries TRBV7-9 and TRBJ2-1; possible D gene TRBD1, 6 bases. Per germline, CDR1 SEHNR and CDR2 FQNEAQ (reference sequence). The CDR3 has 15 residues. Trimming removed 5 bases at V and 5 bases at J, with 16 bases between. In nucleotides, the CDR3 is TGTGCCAGCAGCCTTACCTATGGACAGAACAATGAGCAGTTCTTC. Translation gives CASSLTYGQNNEQFF.

The chain uses TRBV10-1 and TRBJ1-2, with 7 bases fitting TRBD1. Germline-derived CDR1 and CDR2 are WNHNN and SYGVQD (reference sequence). The CDR3 is 12 residues long. V lost 3 bases to trimming and J lost 8 bases; unmatched junction nucleotides: 3. The CDR3 DNA reads as TGCGCCAGCAGTGACCAGGGGGAAGGCTACACCTTC. This codes for CASSDQGEGYTF.

The chain uses TRBV29-1 and TRBJ2-1, with 11 bases fitting TRBD2. The length of the CDR3 is 13 residues. Germline V gene lookup returns CDR1 SQVTM and CDR2 ANQGSEA. V dropped 7 bases and J dropped 5; count of bases not matched to a gene: 4. CDR3 DNA sequence: TGCAGCGCCCCTAGCGGGAGGAACAATGAGCAGTTCTTC. It is translated as CSAPSGRNNEQFF.

The V and J genes are TRBV11-2 and TRBJ1-4, with D possibly being TRBD1 (5 bases). Germline assignment: CDR1 SGHAT and CDR2 FQNNGV. The CDR3 runs to 16 residues. V was cut by 5 bases and J by 0 bases, with 13 bases left in between. CDR3 DNA sequence: TGTGCCAGCAGCCATCCCACAGGCCCAACTAATGAAAAACTGTTTTTT. Its translation is CASSHPTGPTNEKLFF.

The gene calls are TRBV27 and TRBJ2-4; 9 bases agree with TRBD1. CDR3 size: 14 residues. V gave up 4 bases and J gave up 7 bases; unmatched junction bases: 5. CDR1 is MNHEY and CDR2 is SMNVEV in the germline V gene (reference sequence). CDR3 amino acids: CASSSGTGSNIQYF. CDR3 coding DNA: TGTGCCAGCAGTTCCGGGACAGGGTCGAACATTCAGTACTTC.

This chain connects TRBV7-9 to TRBJ2-3, with 11 bases identical to TRBD2. This CDR3 is 17 amino acids long. Germline lookup yields CDR1 SEHNR and CDR2 FQNEAQ (reference sequence). Trimming at V came to 1 base and at J to 2 bases, leaving 5 bases not matched to a gene. The CDR3 DNA sequence: TGTGCCAGCAGCTTAGGACCTAGCGGGGGGTTCACAGATACGCAGTATTTT. It yields the protein CASSLGPSGGFTDTQYF. The full variable domain, its missing parts supplied by reference TRBV7-9 and TRBJ2-3, is DTGVSQNPRHKITKRGQNVTFRCDPISEHNRLYWYRQTLGQGPEFLTYFQNEAQLEKSRLLSDRFSAERPKGSFSTLEIQRTEQGDSAMYLCASSLGPSGGFTDTQYFGPGTRLTVL.

This chain connects TRBV7-9 to TRBJ2-1, with D tentatively TRBD1 (6 bases). The CDR3 extends over 16 amino acids. With 3 bases removed from V and 2 bases from J, the gap between germline ends came to 14 bases. Germline V gene lookup returns CDR1 SEHNR and CDR2 FQNEAQ (reference sequence). CDR3 residues: CASSFQGIVAYNEQFF. The DNA of the CDR3 is TGTGCCAGCAGCTTTCAGGGGATTGTGGCCTACAATGAGCAGTTCTTC.

The sample holds one count of this clone. The CDR3, as DNA: TGTGCCAGCAGTGAAGCGCTCTGGGACAGTCCGCAAGAGACCCAGTACTTC. This gives the protein CASSEALWDSPQETQYF. The gene calls are TRBV6-1 and TRBJ2-5; 7 bases fit TRBD1. This CDR3 spans 17 amino acids. V lost 0 bases to trimming and J lost 2 bases; unmatched junction nucleotides: 9. Germline loops: CDR1 MNHNS, CDR2 SASEGT.

The rearrangement links TRBV7-8 to TRBJ1-1; a possible D gene is TRBD1 (6 bases). Germline loops: CDR1 SGHVS, CDR2 FQNEAQ. V shed 4 bases and J shed 12 bases, with 12 bases lying between them. CDR3 length equals 11 residues. The CDR3 DNA reads TGTGCCAGCAGCTCCTGGGACACGCCTTTCTTT. Amino acid sequence: CASSSWDTPFF.

This chain uses TRBV28 with TRBJ2-2; no firm D call. The length of the CDR3 is 13 residues. Deletions cut 4 bases from V and 3 bases from J, with 6 bases between. CDR1 is MDHEN, CDR2 SYDVKM, per germline. The CDR3 DNA reads as TGTGCCAGCAGTTCAAAGTACACCGGGGAGCTGTTTTTT. Its protein product is CASSSKYTGELFF.

The V call is TRBV29-1, the J call TRBJ2-7; D remains unclear. Germline loops: CDR1 SQVTM, CDR2 ANQGSEA. Between the trimmed V and J ends, which lost 4 bases and 2 bases, there was a span of 12 bases. This CDR3 comprises 13 residues. This chain's CDR3 is CSVVSDNPYEQYV. CDR3 DNA sequence: TGCAGCGTTGTCTCCGACAATCCCTACGAGCAGTACGTC.

The V and J genes are TRBV10-3 and TRBJ2-5; perhaps TRBD2 as D (6 bases). Trimming removed 6 bases from V and 5 bases from J, with 13 bases in between. Germline V gene sequence: CDR1 ENHRY, CDR2 SYGVKD. CDR3 length equals 13 residues. As DNA, the CDR3 is TGTGCCATCAGGGACCCGGAGGGGGAGACCCAGTACTTC. It encodes CAIRDPEGETQYF.

This rearrangement joins TRBV11-2 to TRBJ1-4; possible D gene TRBD1, 5 bases. CDR3 length: 14 residues. Trimming removed 2 bases from V and 8 bases from J, with 12 bases in between. CDR1 and CDR2 (germline): SGHAT, FQNNGV. CDR3 loop: CASSLTQGMEKLFF. CDR3 sequence (DNA): TGTGCCAGCAGCTTAACGCAGGGAATGGAAAAACTGTTTTTT.

The gene calls are TRBV27 and TRBJ1-1, with 7 bases fitting TRBD1. This CDR3 is built from 14 residues. J lost 1 base, V lost 4 bases, and 3 bases had no gene match. Germline V gives CDR1 MNHEY, CDR2 SMNVEV (reference sequence). The CDR3 protein is CASSSRQGNTEAFF. CDR3 DNA: TGTGCCAGCAGTTCGCGACAGGGGAACACTGAAGCTTTCTTT.

The rearrangement links TRBV11-2 to TRBJ2-7, with D perhaps TRBD1 (6 bases). Trimming pared 5 bases from V and 4 bases from J, leaving 12 bases between. The CDR3 is made up of 13 amino acids. Germline lookup yields CDR1 SGHAT and CDR2 FQNNGV. The DNA of the CDR3 is TGTGCCAGCAGCCCAGAGGGGGAATACGAGCAGTACGTC. Translated: CASSPEGEYEQYV.

The rearrangement joins TRBV27 to TRBJ1-5; D is unclear. This CDR3 has 16 residues. V lost 6 bases, J lost 1 base, and 16 bases lay in between. Germline CDR1 MNHEY, CDR2 SMNVEV (reference sequence). CDR3 residues: CASSPTGFGSNQPQHF. CDR3 DNA sequence: TGTGCCAGCAGCCCAACGGGGTTCGGGAGCAATCAGCCCCAGCATTTT.

This chain links TRBV27 with TRBJ2-7; 8 bases align to TRBD2. CDR1 is MNHEY, CDR2 SMNVEV, per germline (reference sequence). The V gene end was trimmed by 4 bases and the J gene end by 6 bases; junction bases not matched to a gene: 8. This CDR3 has 14 amino acids. This CDR3 reads CASSSLSGAAEQYV. DNA for the CDR3: TGTGCCAGCAGTTCCCTTAGCGGGGCTGCCGAGCAGTACGTC.

A few counts support this clone. The chain joins TRBV19 to TRBJ1-5; no reliable D call. The length of the CDR3 is 13 residues. The germline V gene has CDR1 LNHDA and CDR2 SQIVND (reference sequence). V lost 6 bases and J 3 bases, leaving 9 bases between the germline ends. The CDR3 coding sequence is TGTGCCAGTAGGGAAGGAGACAATCAGCCCCAGCATTTT. It specifies CASREGDNQPQHF.

The rearrangement joins TRBV28 to TRBJ1-1; D gene ambiguous. The CDR3 is made up of 16 amino acids. Trimming pared 4 bases from V and 1 base from J, leaving 16 bases between. Germline CDR1 and CDR2: MDHEN and SYDVKM. Here the CDR3 reads CASSSYPGASNTEAFF. In DNA, the CDR3 is TGTGCCAGCAGTTCATATCCAGGTGCATCGAACACTGAAGCTTTCTTT.

V gene TRBV5-1 combines with J gene TRBJ2-2; 8 nucleotides line up with TRBD2. Germline trimming cut 0 bases from V and 10 bases from J; bases unmatched to any gene: 5. The CDR3 has 14 residues. CDR1 is SGHRS and CDR2 is YFSETQ in the germline V gene. As DNA, the CDR3 is TGCGCCAGCAGCTTGGAGCGGGGGACGCTGGAGCTGTTTTTT. Its translation is CASSLERGTLELFF.